This T cell receptor beta chain was profiled in a study of blood T cell repertoires in COVID-19. Study context: Cohort 3 donors were reported recovered after two negative PCRs, clearance, or symptom resolution.

Using immunoSEQ multiplex PCR, the repertoire was profiled, and TCRdb retains in-frame clones only, with some absent. The data show around 360,000 clones, approximately 89% seen once. Trimming shortened V by 1 base and J by 0 bases, and 8 bases separated the two germline ends. CDR1 is SGHRS, CDR2 YFSETQ, per germline. The CDR3 has 14 residues. V is TRBV5-1 and J is TRBJ2-7, with TRBD2 as a possible D gene (6 bases). Sequences were obtained from PBMCs or T cells enriched from blood (not recorded which). The sequence came from a middle-aged man in a cohort exposed to, infected with or recovered from COVID-19 (not recorded which). The CDR3 bases are TGCGCCAGCAGCTTGCGGGAGTTCTCCTACGAGCAGTACTTC. Its protein is CASSLREFSYEQYF.